These 8 T cell receptor beta chains were sequenced from one sample in a study of blood T cell repertoires in COVID-19. Clones were read by immunoSEQ multiplex PCR, and TCRdb kept only the in-frame ones, dropping some. The table includes 95,000 to 150,000 clones, 70% to 90% detected once. The material sequenced was peripheral blood. The receptor source for this set is a man aged 50 to 59 with acute or convalescent COVID-19.

This clone was detected once. V usage is TRBV4-1 and J usage is TRBJ1-4, with D unclear. V lost 4 bases and J 0 bases, leaving 9 bases between the germline ends. The germline V gene has CDR1 MGHRA and CDR2 YSYEKL. This CDR3 comprises 15 residues. CDR3 in amino acids: CASSPAGATNEKLFF. The CDR3 DNA sequence: TGCGCCAGCAGCCCCGCGGGTGCAACTAATGAAAAACTGTTTTTT.

This clone has only one observation. This rearrangement joins TRBV2 to TRBJ1-5; D might be TRBD1 (5 bases). V lost 2 bases and J lost 6, with 11 bases in between. The CDR3 has 14 residues. Germline V gene sequence: CDR1 SNHLY, CDR2 FYNNEI. The chain's CDR3 is CASSETRGTQPQHF. The CDR3 DNA is TGTGCCAGCAGTGAAACTCGGGGGACTCAGCCCCAGCATTTT.

This chain uses TRBV2 with TRBJ2-6; 8 nucleotides line up with TRBD2. Germline values: CDR1 SNHLY, CDR2 FYNNEI. V lost 4 bases, J lost 1 base, and 9 bases stayed unmatched. This CDR3 spans 18 amino acids. Here the CDR3 DNA reads TGTGCCAGCAGTGGTCAGCGGGAGCTAATATCTGGGGCCAACGTCCTGACTTTC. Its protein is CASSGQRELISGANVLTF.

The rearrangement joins TRBV7-2 to TRBJ2-7, with 8 bases fitting TRBD2. This CDR3 has 14 residues. The V segment lost 5 bases and the J segment 7 bases; nucleotides outside the gene matches: 10. Germline V lookup: CDR1 SGHTA, CDR2 FQGNSA. The CDR3, as DNA: TGTGCCAGCAGCCCGATAGCGGGGTCCAAGGAGCAGTACTTC. This gives the protein CASSPIAGSKEQYF. Combining the CDR3 with reference TRBV7-2 and TRBJ2-7 gives the whole variable domain GAGVSQSPSNKVTEKGKDVELRCDPISGHTALYWYRQSLGQGLEFLIYFQGNSAPDKSGLPSDRFSAERTGGSVSTLTIQRTQQEDSAVYLCASSPIAGSKEQYFGPGTRLTVT.

V is TRBV5-1 and J is TRBJ2-7; 8 bases map to TRBD2. Germline CDR1 reads SGHRS; CDR2 reads YFSETQ. V lost 1 base to trimming and J lost 1 base; unmatched junction nucleotides: 4. The CDR3 has 15 amino acids. CDR3 nucleotides: TGCGCCAGCAGCTTGCTAGCGGGTTTATCCTACGAGCAGTACTTC. It yields the protein CASSLLAGLSYEQYF.

V usage is TRBV18 and J usage is TRBJ2-7, with D possibly being TRBD1 (6 bases). The length of the CDR3 is 15 residues. V lost 4 bases and J 3 bases, leaving 16 bases between the germline ends. Germline V gene sequence: CDR1 KGHSH, CDR2 LQKENI. DNA for the CDR3: TGTGCCAGCTCACTTGGACAGAATTTATACTACGAGCAGTACTTC. Its translation: CASSLGQNLYYEQYF.

The rearrangement links TRBV12-3 or TRBV12-4 to TRBJ1-1; no definite D call. Trimming removed 6 bases at V and 5 bases at J, with 10 bases between. This CDR3 contains 12 residues. CDR3 residues: CASSTRRTEAFF. The DNA of the CDR3 is TGTGCCAGCAGCACGAGGAGGACTGAAGCTTTCTTT.

V usage is TRBV18 and J usage is TRBJ2-2; 10 nucleotides line up with TRBD2. Germline CDR1 KGHSH, CDR2 LQKENI. Germline trimming cut 4 bases from V and 4 bases from J; bases unmatched to any gene: 6. The CDR3 has 16 amino acids. DNA of the CDR3: TGTGCCAGCTCACTACATAGCGGGAGGAGCACCGGGGAGCTGTTTTTT. Protein: CASSLHSGRSTGELFF.